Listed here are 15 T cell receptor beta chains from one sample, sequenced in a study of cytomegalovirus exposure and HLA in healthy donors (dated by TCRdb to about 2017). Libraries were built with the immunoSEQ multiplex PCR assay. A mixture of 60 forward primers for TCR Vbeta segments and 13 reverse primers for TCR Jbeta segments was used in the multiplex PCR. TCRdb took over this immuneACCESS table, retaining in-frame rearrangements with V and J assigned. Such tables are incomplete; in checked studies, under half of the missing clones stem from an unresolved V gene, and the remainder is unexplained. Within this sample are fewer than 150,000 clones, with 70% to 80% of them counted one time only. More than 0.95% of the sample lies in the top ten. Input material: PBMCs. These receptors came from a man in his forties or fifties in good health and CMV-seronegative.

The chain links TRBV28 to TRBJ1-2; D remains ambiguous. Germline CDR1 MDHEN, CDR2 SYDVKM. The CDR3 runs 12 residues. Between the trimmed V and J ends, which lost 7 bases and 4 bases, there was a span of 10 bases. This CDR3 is CASTQRLYGYTF. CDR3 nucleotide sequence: TGTGCCAGCACGCAGCGTCTCTATGGCTACACCTTC.

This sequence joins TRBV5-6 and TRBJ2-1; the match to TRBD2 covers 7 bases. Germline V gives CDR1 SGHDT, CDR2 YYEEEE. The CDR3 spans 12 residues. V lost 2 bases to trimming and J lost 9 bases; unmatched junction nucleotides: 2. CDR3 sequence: CASSFAGVEQFF. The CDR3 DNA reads TGTGCCAGCAGCTTCGCGGGAGTTGAGCAGTTCTTC.

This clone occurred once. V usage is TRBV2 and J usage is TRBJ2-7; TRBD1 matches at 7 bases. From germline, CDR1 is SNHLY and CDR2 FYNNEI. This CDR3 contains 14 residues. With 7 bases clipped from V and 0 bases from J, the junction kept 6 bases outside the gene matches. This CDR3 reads CASTRDRASYEQYF. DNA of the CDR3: TGTGCCAGCACCCGGGACAGAGCCTCCTACGAGCAGTACTTC.

The CDR3 sequence is CASSPEGQGPYEQYF. CDR3 sequence (DNA): TGTGCCAGCTCACCTGAAGGACAGGGCCCCTACGAGCAGTACTTC. The chain recombines TRBV18 with TRBJ2-7, with 8 nucleotides matching TRBD1. The V and J ends lost 3 bases and 2 bases, in that order; junction bases with no gene match: 6. CDR1 and CDR2 (germline): KGHSH, LQKENI. The CDR3 consists of 15 residues.

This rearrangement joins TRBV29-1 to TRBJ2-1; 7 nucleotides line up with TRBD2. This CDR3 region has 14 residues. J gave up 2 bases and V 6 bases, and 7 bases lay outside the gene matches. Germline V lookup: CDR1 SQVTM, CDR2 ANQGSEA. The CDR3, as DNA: TGCAGCGTAGGGAGGGGACCCCCCTACAATGAGCAGTTCTTC. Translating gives CSVGRGPPYNEQFF.

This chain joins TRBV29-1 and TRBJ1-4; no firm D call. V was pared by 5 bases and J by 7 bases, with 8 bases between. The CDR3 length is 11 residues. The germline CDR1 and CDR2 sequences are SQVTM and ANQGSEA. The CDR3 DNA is TGCAGCGTTTGGCAGGCTGAAAAACTGTTTTTT. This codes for CSVWQAEKLFF. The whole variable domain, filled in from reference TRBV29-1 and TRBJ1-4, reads SAVISQKPSRDICQRGTSLTIQCQVDSQVTMMFWYRQQPGQSLTLIATANQGSEATYESGFVIDKFPISRPNLTFSTLTVSNMSPEDSSIYLCSVWQAEKLFFGSGTQLSVL.

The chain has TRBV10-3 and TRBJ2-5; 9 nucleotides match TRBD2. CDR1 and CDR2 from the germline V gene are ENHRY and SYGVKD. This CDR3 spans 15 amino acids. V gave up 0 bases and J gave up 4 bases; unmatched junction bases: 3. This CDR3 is CAISESLLAGETQYF. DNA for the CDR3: TGTGCCATCAGTGAGTCGTTACTAGCGGGAGAGACCCAGTACTTC.

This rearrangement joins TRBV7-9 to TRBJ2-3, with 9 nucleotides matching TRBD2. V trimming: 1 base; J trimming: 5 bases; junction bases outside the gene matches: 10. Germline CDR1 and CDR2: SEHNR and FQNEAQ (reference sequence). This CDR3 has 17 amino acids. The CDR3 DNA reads TGTGCCAGCAGCTTAGACGTAGCGGGAGATTTGGAAGATACGCAGTATTTT. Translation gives CASSLDVAGDLEDTQYF.

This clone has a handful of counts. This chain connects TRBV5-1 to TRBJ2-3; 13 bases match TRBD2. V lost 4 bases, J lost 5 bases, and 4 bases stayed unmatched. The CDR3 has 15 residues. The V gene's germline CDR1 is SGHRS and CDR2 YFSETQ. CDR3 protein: CASSPRTSGRDTQYF. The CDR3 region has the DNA TGCGCCAGCAGCCCAAGGACTAGCGGGAGAGATACGCAGTATTTT.

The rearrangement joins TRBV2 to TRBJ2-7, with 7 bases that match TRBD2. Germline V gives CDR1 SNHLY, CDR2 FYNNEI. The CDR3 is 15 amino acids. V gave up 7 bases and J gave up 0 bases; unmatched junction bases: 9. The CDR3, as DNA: TGTGCCAGCACTACGACTAGCAAACTCTCCTACGAGCAGTACTTC. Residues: CASTTTSKLSYEQYF.

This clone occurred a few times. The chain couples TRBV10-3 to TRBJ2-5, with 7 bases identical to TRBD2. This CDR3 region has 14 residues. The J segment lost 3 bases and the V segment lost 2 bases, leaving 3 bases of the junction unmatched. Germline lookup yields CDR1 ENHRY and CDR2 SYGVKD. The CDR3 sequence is CAISELAEEETQYF. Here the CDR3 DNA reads TGTGCCATCAGTGAGCTAGCGGAAGAAGAGACCCAGTACTTC.

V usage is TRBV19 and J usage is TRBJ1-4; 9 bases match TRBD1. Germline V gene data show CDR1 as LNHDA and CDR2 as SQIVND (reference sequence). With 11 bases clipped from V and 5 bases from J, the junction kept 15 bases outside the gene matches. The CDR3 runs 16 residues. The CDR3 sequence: CASHWGQGGVNEKLFF. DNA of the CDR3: TGTGCCTCCCACTGGGGACAGGGTGGAGTAAATGAAAAACTGTTTTTT.

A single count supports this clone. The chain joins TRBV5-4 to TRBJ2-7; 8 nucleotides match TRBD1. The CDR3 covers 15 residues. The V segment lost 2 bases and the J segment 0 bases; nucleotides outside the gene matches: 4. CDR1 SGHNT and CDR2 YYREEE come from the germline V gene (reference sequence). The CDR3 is CASSLIGTGSYEQYF. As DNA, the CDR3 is TGTGCCAGCAGCTTAATAGGGACAGGCTCCTACGAGCAGTACTTC.

CDR3 residues: CASSVAGQNTEAFF. CDR3 DNA: TGTGCCAGCAGCGTAGCGGGACAGAACACTGAAGCTTTCTTT. The rearrangement links TRBV9 to TRBJ1-1; a possible D gene is TRBD1 (6 bases). V was clipped by 0 bases and J by 1 base, with 7 bases between them. The CDR3 runs to 14 residues. Germline lookup yields CDR1 SGDLS and CDR2 YYNGEE.

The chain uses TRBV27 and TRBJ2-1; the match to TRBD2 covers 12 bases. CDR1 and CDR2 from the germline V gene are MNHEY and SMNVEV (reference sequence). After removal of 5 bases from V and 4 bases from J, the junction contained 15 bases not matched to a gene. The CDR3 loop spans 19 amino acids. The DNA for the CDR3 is TGTGCCAGCAGTGCGGGACTAGCGGGCGTTATCCGTCGTTACAATGAGCAGTTCTTC. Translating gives CASSAGLAGVIRRYNEQFF.